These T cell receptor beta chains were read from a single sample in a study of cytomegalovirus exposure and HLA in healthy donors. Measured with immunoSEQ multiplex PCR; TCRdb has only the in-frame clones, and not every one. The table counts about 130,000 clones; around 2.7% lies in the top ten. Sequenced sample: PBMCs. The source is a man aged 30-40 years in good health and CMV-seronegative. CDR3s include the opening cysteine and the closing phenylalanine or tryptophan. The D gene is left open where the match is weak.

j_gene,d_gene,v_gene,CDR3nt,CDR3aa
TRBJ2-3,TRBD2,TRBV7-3,TGTGCCAGCTCTCAGCGGGAGTTAGATACGCAGTATTTT,CASSQRELDTQYF
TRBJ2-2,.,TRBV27,TGTGCCAGCAGTTGGACAGCGAACACCGGGGAGCTGTTTTTT,CASSWTANTGELFF
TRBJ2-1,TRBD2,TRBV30,TGTGCCTGGAGTGTCGGACTAGCGGGTTTCAATGAGCAGTTCTTC,CAWSVGLAGFNEQFF
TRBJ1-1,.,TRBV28,TGTGCCAGCAGCCGACAGGTAGGCACTGAAGCTTTCTTT,CASSRQVGTEAFF
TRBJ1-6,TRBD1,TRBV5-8,TGTGCCAGCAGCAAGCGGACAGGGGACAATAATTCACCCCTCCACTTT,CASSKRTGDNNSPLHF
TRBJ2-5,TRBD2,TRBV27,TGTGCCAGCAGGGGACTAGCGGGAGGGCTTAGGGAGACCCAGTACTTC,CASRGLAGGLRETQYF
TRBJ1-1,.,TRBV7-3,TGTGCCAGCAGCTTACTCGGGGGAGGGGGAGGCTCTGAAGCTTTCTTT,CASSLLGGGGGSEAFF
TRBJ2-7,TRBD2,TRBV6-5,TGTGCCAGCAGTCCTCAGCGGGAGAACTACGAGCAGTACTTC,CASSPQRENYEQYF
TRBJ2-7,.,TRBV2,TGTGCCAGCAGTGAATCATGGGGGCCCTACGAGCAGTACTTC,CASSESWGPYEQYF
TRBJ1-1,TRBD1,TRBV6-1,TGTGCCAGCAAGCGAGGACAGGGGAACACTGAAGCTTTCTTT,CASKRGQGNTEAFF
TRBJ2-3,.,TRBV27,TGTGCCAGCAGTACAGGCAGAACAGATACGCAGTATTTT,CASSTGRTDTQYF
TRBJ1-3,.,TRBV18,TGTGCCAGCTCCCAGGGAAACACCATATATTTT,CASSQGNTIYF
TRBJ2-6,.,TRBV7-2,TGTGCCAGCAGCCTAGGGCGGTCTGGGGCCAACGTCCTGACTTTC,CASSLGRSGANVLTF
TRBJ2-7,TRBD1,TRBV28,TGTGCCAGCAGAAGGGGTGGGACAGGGGGCACGAACGAGCAGTACTTC,CASRRGGTGGTNEQYF
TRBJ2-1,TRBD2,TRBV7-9,TGTGCCAGCAGCTTATACGGGGGGGATGAGCAGTTCTTC,CASSLYGGDEQFF
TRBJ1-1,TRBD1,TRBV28,TGTGCCAGCAGGAACTCCGGGACAGGGGGGTTGCCAGCTTTCTTT,CASRNSGTGGLPAFF
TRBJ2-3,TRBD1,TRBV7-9,TGTGCCAGCAGCCCGTCGACAGGGATCATAGATACGCAGTATTTT,CASSPSTGIIDTQYF
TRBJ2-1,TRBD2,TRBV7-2,TGTGCCAGCAGCTTAGTGGGGACTAGCGGGAGGATTTACAATGAGCAGTTCTTC,CASSLVGTSGRIYNEQFF
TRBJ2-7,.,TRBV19,TGTGCCAGCTCGGTAGGGGCCCGTGGGCTAGACGAGCAGTACTTC,CASSVGARGLDEQYF
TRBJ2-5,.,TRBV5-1,TGCGCCAGCAGCTTGGGAGGCAGGGAAAAGACCCAGTACTTC,CASSLGGREKTQYF
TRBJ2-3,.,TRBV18,TGTGCCAGCTCACTAAACCGTGCCCCGGGGGCAGATACGCAGTATTTT,CASSLNRAPGADTQYF
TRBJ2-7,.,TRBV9,TGTGCCAGCAGCGTAGAGGGGGGAGCTAGCGGCTACGAGCAGTACTTC,CASSVEGGASGYEQYF
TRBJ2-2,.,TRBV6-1,TGTGCCAGCAGTGAAGCCCCCGGGGAAGCTACCGGGGAGCTGTTTTTT,CASSEAPGEATGELFF
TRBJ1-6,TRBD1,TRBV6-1,TGTGCCAGCAGTGCGAACCTCGGGACAGATAATTCACCCCTCCACTTT,CASSANLGTDNSPLHF
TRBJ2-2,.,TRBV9,TGTGCCAGCAGCGTCGGTGTGCTTAAGAACACCGGGGAGCTGTTTTTT,CASSVGVLKNTGELFF
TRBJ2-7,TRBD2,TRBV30,TGTGCCTGTTACCGGGACTACAGCTCCTACGAGCAGTACTTC,CACYRDYSSYEQYF
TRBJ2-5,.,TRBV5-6,TGTGCCAGCAGCTTGTCGGGGATAGTAGGGAAGACCCAGTACTTC,CASSLSGIVGKTQYF
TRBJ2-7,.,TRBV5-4,TGTGCCAGCAGCCTAACAGGGATCAGCTACGAGCAGTACTTC,CASSLTGISYEQYF
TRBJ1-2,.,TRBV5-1,TGCGCCAGCAGCCAGACAGAGGCAGAGTATGGCTACACCTTC,CASSQTEAEYGYTF
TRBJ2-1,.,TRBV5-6,TGTGCCAGCAGCGCGACAAGCTTCTACAATGAGCAGTTCTTC,CASSATSFYNEQFF
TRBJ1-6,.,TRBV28,TGTGCCAGCAGCTCAGGGTTTCTGCGTGGTTCACCCCTCCACTTT,CASSSGFLRGSPLHF
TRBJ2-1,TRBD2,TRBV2,TGTGCCAGCAGGGGTTCGGGACTAGCGGGATCTGAGCAGTTCTTC,CASRGSGLAGSEQFF
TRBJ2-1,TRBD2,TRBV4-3,TGCGCCAGCAGCCAAAGGACTAGCGGGAGCATCGAGCAGTTCTTC,CASSQRTSGSIEQFF
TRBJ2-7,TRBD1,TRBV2,TGTGCCAGCATCCAACAGGGGGCCAACGAGCAGTACTTC,CASIQQGANEQYF
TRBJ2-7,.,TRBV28,TGTGCCAGCACCGACTCGAGCGAGAGCTCCTACGAGCAGTACTTC,CASTDSSESSYEQYF
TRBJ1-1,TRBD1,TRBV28,TGTGCCAGCAGCCAAACTAGGGGCTGGACAGGGGCCGGGAACACTGAAGCTTTCTTT,CASSQTRGWTGAGNTEAFF
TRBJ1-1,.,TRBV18,TGTGCCAGCTCACGTTTACAGGGACGGACTGAAGCTTTCTTT,CASSRLQGRTEAFF
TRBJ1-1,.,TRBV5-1,TGCGCCAGCAGCAACAGAGGACAAACGAGGACTGAAGCTTTCTTT,CASSNRGQTRTEAFF
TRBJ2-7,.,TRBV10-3,TGTGCCATCAGTGACTTGGGAGACACCCGCGAGTACTTC,CAISDLGDTREYF
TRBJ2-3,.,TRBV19,TGTGCCAGTAGAACGGTCCTCACAGATACGCAGTATTTT,CASRTVLTDTQYF
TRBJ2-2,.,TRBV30,TGTGCCTCCAGGGGGAACACCGGGGAGCTGTTTTTT,CASRGNTGELFF